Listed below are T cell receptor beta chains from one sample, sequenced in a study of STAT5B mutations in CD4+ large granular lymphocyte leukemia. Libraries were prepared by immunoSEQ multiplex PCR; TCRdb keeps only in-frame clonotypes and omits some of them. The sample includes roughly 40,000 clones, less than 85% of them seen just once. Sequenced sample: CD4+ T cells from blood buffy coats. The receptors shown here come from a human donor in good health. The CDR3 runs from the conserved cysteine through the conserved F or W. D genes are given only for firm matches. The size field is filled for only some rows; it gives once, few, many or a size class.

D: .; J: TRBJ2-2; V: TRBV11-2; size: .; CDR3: CASSGGQVAGELFF; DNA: TGTGCCAGCAGCGGAGGGCAGGTCGCCGGGGAGCTGTTTTTT
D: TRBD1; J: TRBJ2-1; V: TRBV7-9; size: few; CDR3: CASSKMSTGNEQFF; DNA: TGTGCCAGCAGCAAGATGTCGACAGGGAATGAGCAGTTCTTC
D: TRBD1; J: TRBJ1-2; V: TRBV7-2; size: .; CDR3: CASSLRGGQSNYGYTF; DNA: TGTGCCAGCAGCTTAAGGGGGGGACAGTCTAACTATGGCTACACCTTC
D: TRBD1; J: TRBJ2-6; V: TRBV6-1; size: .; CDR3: CASRLTGSGANVLTF; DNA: TGTGCCAGCAGGCTGACAGGGTCTGGGGCCAACGTCCTGACTTTC
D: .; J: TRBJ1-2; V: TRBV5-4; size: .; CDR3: CASSLDWGANYGYTF; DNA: TGTGCCAGCAGCTTGGATTGGGGCGCAAACTATGGCTACACCTTC
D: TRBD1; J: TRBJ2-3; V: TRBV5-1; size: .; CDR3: CASSRDRVSTDTQYF; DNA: TGCGCCAGCAGCCGGGACAGGGTTAGCACAGATACGCAGTATTTT
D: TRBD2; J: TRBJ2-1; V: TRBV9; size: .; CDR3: CASSPSPSTSVEQFF; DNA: TGTGCCAGCAGCCCGAGCCCCTCGACTAGCGTTGAGCAGTTCTTC
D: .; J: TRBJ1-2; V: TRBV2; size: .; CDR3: CASRKGTANYGYTF; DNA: TGTGCCAGCAGGAAAGGGACCGCGAACTATGGCTACACCTTC
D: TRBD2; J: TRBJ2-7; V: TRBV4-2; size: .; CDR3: CASSPLGGLAGFSAYEQYF; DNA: TGTGCCAGCAGCCCCTTAGGAGGACTAGCGGGGTTTTCGGCCTACGAGCAGTACTTC
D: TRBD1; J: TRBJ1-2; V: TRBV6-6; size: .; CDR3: CASMGTGPYRDYGYTF; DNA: TGTGCCAGCATGGGGACAGGCCCCTATCGGGACTATGGCTACACCTTC
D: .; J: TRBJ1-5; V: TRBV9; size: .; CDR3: CASSVGPGNNQPQHF; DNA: TGTGCCAGCAGCGTAGGTCCGGGGAACAATCAGCCCCAGCATTTT
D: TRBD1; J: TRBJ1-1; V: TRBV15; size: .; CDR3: CATSRAFGTGGTEAFF; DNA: TGTGCCACCAGCAGAGCGTTTGGGACAGGGGGAACTGAAGCTTTCTTT
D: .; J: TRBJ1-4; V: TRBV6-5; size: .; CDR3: CASSYSKEKLFF; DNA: TGTGCCAGCAGTTACTCGAAGGAAAAACTGTTTTTT
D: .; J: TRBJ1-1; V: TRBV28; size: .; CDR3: CASSFIGGNTEAFF; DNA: TGTGCCAGCAGTTTCATTGGGGGGAACACTGAAGCTTTCTTT
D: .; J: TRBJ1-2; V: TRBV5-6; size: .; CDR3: CASSRERPGHGYTF; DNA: TGTGCCAGCAGCCGGGAGCGTCCGGGGCATGGCTACACCTTC
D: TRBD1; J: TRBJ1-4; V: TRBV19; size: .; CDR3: CASSNRQGGNEKLFF; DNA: TGTGCCAGTAGTAACAGACAGGGGGGCAATGAAAAACTGTTTTTT
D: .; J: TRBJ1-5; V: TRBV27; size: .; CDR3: CASSLEGRVPGGNQPQHF; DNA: TGTGCCAGCAGTTTAGAGGGCAGGGTTCCAGGTGGCAATCAGCCCCAGCATTTT
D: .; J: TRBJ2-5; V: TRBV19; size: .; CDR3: CASNNLGLQETQYF; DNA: TGTGCCAGTAACAACCTAGGGTTACAAGAGACCCAGTACTTC
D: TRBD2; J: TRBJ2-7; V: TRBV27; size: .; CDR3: CASSSWGSGEYEQYF; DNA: TGTGCCAGCAGTTCCTGGGGTAGCGGGGAATACGAGCAGTACTTC
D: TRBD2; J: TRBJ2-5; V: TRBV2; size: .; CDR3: CASSGGTSRAQETQYF; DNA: TGTGCCAGCAGTGGAGGGACTAGCAGGGCCCAAGAGACCCAGTACTTC
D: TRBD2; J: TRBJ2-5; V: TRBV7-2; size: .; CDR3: CASSPILAGETQYF; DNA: TGTGCCAGCAGCCCTATTTTAGCGGGAGAGACCCAGTACTTC
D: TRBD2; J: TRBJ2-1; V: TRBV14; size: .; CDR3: CASSPLAGASYNEQFF; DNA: TGTGCCAGCAGCCCCCTAGCGGGAGCTTCCTACAATGAGCAGTTCTTC
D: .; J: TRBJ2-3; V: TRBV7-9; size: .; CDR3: CASSLSPGDTQYF; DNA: TGTGCCAGCAGCTTAAGTCCGGGAGATACGCAGTATTTT
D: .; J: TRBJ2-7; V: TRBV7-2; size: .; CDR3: CASSLLGTYEQYF; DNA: TGTGCCAGCAGCTTACTCGGCACCTACGAGCAGTACTTC
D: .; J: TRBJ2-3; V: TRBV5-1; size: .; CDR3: CASSLGKGDTQYF; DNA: TGCGCCAGCAGCTTGGGGAAAGGAGATACGCAGTATTTT
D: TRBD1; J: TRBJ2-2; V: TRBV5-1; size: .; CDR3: CASSPTGGPVTGELFF; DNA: TGCGCCAGCAGCCCAACAGGGGGCCCGGTCACCGGGGAGCTGTTTTTT
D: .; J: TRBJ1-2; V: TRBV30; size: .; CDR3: CAWSYVGYGYTF; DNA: TGTGCCTGGAGCTACGTGGGCTATGGCTACACCTTC
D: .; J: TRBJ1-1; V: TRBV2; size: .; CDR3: CASAGLNTEAFF; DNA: TGTGCCTCGGCAGGACTCAACACTGAAGCTTTCTTT
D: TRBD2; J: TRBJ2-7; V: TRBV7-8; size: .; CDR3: CASSLAASGRGVNEQYF; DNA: TGTGCCAGCAGCTTAGCGGCTAGCGGGAGGGGGGTGAACGAGCAGTACTTC
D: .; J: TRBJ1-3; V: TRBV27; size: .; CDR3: CASSGGTAGNTIYF; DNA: TGTGCCAGCAGTGGCGGCACCGCTGGAAACACCATATATTTT
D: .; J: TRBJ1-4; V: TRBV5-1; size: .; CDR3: CASSSGLGGEKLFF; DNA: TGCGCCAGCAGCTCAGGGTTGGGGGGTGAAAAACTGTTTTTT
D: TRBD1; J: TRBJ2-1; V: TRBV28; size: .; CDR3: CASSSGTGGSYNEQFF; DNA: TGTGCCAGCAGTTCCGGGACAGGGGGATCCTACAATGAGCAGTTCTTC
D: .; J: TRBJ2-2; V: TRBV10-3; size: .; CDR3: CAISESRLANTGELFF; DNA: TGTGCCATCAGTGAGTCTAGGCTGGCCAACACCGGGGAGCTGTTTTTT
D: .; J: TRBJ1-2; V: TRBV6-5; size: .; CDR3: CASSYSATGSNYGYTF; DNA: TGTGCCAGCAGTTACTCAGCTACCGGGTCTAACTATGGCTACACCTTC
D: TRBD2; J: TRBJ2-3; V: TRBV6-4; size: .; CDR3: CASSGTSGGADTQYF; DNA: TGTGCCAGCAGTGGGACTAGCGGGGGGGCAGATACGCAGTATTTT
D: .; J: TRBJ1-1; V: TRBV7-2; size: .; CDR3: CASSLAQGNTEAFF; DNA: TGTGCCAGCAGCTTAGCTCAGGGGAACACTGAAGCTTTCTTT
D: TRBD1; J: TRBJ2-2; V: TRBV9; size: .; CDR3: CASSVERTGGTGELFF; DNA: TGTGCCAGCAGCGTGGAAAGGACAGGGGGCACCGGGGAGCTGTTTTTT
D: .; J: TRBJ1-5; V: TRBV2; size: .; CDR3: CASRQGNSNQPQHF; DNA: TGTGCCAGCAGACAGGGAAATAGCAATCAGCCCCAGCATTTT
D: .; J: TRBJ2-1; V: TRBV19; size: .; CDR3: CASSTSSYNEQFF; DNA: TGTGCCAGTTCGACTAGCTCCTACAATGAGCAGTTCTTC
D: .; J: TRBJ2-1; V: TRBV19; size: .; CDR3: CASSRVTYNEQFF; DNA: TGTGCCAGTTCCCGGGTTACCTACAATGAGCAGTTCTTC
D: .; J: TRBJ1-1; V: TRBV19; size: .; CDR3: CASSRQGRGTEAFF; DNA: TGTGCCAGTTCTAGGCAAGGCCGCGGCACTGAAGCTTTCTTT
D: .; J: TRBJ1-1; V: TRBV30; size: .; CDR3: CAFDSYTEAFF; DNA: TGTGCCTTCGACAGCTACACTGAAGCTTTCTTT
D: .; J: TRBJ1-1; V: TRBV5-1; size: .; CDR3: CASSPLGQANTEAFF; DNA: TGCGCCAGCAGCCCATTAGGGCAGGCGAACACTGAAGCTTTCTTT
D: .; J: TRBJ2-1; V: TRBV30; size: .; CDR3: CAWSLGGGNEQFF; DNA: TGTGCCTGGAGTTTAGGCGGTGGGAATGAGCAGTTCTTC
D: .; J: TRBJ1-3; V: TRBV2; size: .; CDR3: CASRGISGNTIYF; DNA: TGTGCCAGCAGAGGAATCTCTGGAAACACCATATATTTT